This T cell receptor (beta chain) was identified in a study of STAT3 mutations in large granular lymphocyte leukemia. Study details: More than half of T-LGLL patients received immunosuppressive therapy. Study findings and constraints: Suggested: STAT3 mutation was not the ancestral event for these clonal expansions. In T-cell large granular lymphocyte leukemia, about half of patients showed multiple immunodominant subclonotypes. Persisting codominant clonotypes may have hidden a small pathogenic clone.

Repertoires were generated with immunoSEQ multiplex PCR, while TCRdb's copy carries only in-frame clones and drops some. The data show approximately 27,000 clones, with approximately 80% seen just once and about 29% held by the top ten. This clone turned up a few times. Its cognate antigen is unknown. The source is a woman aged 45-60 years with T-cell large granular lymphocyte leukemia. Some clones in this sample may be carry-over from other donors' samples. Source material: peripheral blood mononuclear cells.

CDR3 region: CASSTTGSPNQPQHF. The DNA for the CDR3 is TGTGCCAGTAGTACTACCGGGTCTCCAAATCAGCCCCAGCATTTT. The chain employs TRBV19 and TRBJ1-5; D is unresolved. This CDR3 spans 15 amino acids. Germline values: CDR1 LNHDA, CDR2 SQIVND (reference sequence). Between the trimmed V and J ends, which lost 4 bases and 4 bases, there was a span of 14 bases.